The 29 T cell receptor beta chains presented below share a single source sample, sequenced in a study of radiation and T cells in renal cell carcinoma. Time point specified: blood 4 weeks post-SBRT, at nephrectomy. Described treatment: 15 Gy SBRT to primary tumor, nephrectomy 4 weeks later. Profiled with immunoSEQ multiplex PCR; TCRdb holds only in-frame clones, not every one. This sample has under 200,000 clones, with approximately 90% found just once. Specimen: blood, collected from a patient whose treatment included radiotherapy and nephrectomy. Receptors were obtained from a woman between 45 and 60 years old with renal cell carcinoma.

The CDR3 sequence: CASSARAGAYEQYF. CDR3 in DNA: TGTGCCAGCAGCGCGCGGGCCGGAGCCTACGAGCAGTACTTC. The V gene is TRBV5-8, the J gene TRBJ2-7, with D tentatively TRBD2 (5 bases). CDR1 is SGHTS and CDR2 is YDEGEE in the germline V gene. V was pared by 4 bases and J by 2 bases, with 13 bases between. The CDR3 totals 14 residues.

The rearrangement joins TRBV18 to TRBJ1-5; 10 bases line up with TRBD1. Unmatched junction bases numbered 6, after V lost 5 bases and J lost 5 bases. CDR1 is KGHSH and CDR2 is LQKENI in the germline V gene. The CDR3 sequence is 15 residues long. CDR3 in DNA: TGTGCCAGCTCAACCAAGGGGACAGGGGATCAGCCCCAGCATTTT. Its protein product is CASSTKGTGDQPQHF.

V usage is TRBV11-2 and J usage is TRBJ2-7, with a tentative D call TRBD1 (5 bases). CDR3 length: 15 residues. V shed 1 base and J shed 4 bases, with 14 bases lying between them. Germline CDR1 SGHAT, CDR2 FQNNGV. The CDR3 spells CASSLGQGNPYEQYF. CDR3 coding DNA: TGTGCCAGCAGCTTAGGCCAGGGTAATCCGTACGAGCAGTACTTC.

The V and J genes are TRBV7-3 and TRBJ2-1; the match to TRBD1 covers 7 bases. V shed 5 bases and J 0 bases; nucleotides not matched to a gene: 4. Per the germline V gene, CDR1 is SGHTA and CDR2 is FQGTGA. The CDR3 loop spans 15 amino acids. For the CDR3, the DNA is TGTGCCAGCAGCAAAGACAGGGTCTCCTACAATGAGCAGTTCTTC. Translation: CASSKDRVSYNEQFF.

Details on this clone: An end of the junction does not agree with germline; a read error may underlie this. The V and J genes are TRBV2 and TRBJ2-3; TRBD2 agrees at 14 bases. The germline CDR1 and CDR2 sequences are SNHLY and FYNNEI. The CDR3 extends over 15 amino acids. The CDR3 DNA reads TGTGCCAGCAATGAAGGGACTAGCGGGGGTTATACGCAGTATTTT. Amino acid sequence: CASNEGTSGGYTQYF. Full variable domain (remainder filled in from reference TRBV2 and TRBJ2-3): EPEVTQTPSHQVTQMGQEVILRCVPISNHLYFYWYRQILGQKVEFLVSFYNNEISEKSEIFDDQFSVERPDGSNFTLKIRSTKLEDSAMYFCASNEGTSGGYTQYFGPGTRLTVL.

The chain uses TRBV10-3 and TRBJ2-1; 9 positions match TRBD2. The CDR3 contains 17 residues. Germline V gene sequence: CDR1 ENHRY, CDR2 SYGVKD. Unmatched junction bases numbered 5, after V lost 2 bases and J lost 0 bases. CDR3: CAISEPPTSGSYNEQFF. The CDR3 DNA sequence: TGTGCCATCAGTGAGCCCCCGACTAGCGGCTCCTACAATGAGCAGTTCTTC.

This CDR3 is CASRSSDSNQPQHF. DNA for the CDR3: TGTGCCAGCAGGTCGTCTGATAGCAATCAGCCCCAGCATTTT. J is TRBJ1-5 and V is TRBV11-2; D is unresolved. The germline V gene has CDR1 SGHAT and CDR2 FQNNGV. This CDR3 region has 14 residues. V shed 6 bases and J shed 0 bases, with 9 bases lying between them.

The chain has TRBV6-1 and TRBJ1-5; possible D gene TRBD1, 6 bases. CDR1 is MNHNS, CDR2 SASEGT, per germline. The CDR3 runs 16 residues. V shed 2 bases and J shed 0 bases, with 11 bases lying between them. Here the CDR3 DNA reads TGTGCCAGCAGTGAAAGGGGGAGGGCTAGCAATCAGCCCCAGCATTTT. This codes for CASSERGRASNQPQHF.

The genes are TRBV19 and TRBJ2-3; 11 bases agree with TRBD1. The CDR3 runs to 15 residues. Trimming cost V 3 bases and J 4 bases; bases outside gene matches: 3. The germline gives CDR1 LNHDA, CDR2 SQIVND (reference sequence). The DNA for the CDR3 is TGTGCCAGTAGTATGAGGGACAGGGGGGCAGATACGCAGTATTTT. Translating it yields CASSMRDRGADTQYF.

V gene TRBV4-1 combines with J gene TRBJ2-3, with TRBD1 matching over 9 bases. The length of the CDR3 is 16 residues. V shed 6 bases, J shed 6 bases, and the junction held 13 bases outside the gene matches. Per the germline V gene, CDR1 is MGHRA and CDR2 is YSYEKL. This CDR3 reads CASSRTPGQGTDTQYF. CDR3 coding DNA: TGCGCCAGCAGTCGTACCCCGGGACAGGGAACGGATACGCAGTATTTT.

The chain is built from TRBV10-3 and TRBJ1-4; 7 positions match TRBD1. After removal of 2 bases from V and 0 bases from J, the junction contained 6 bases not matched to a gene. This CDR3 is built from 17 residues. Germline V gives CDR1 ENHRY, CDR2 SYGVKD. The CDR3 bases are TGTGCCATCAGTGAGACGGGGACAGCGGCAACTAATGAAAAACTGTTTTTT. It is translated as CAISETGTAATNEKLFF.

In nucleotides, the CDR3 is TGCGCCAGCAGCTCCCAGGGAAGGACACCCCTCCACTTT. This gives the protein CASSSQGRTPLHF. The chain carries TRBV5-1 and TRBJ1-6; a weak D match, TRBD1 (5 bases). The CDR3 has 13 amino acids. V was trimmed by 3 bases and J by 11 bases, leaving 12 bases between them. Germline assignment: CDR1 SGHRS and CDR2 YFSETQ.

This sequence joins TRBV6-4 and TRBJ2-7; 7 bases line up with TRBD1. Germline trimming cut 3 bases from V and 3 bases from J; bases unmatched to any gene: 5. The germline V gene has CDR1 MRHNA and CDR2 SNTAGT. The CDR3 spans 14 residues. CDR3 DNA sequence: TGTGCCAGCAGTGAAACCGGGACAGTCTACGAGCAGTACTTC. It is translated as CASSETGTVYEQYF.

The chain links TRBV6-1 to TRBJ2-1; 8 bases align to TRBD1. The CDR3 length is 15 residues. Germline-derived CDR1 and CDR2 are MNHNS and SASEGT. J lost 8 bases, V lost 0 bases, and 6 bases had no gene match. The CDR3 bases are TGTGCCAGCAGTGAAGCCGGCACAGGGGGACATGAGCAGTTCTTC. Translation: CASSEAGTGGHEQFF.

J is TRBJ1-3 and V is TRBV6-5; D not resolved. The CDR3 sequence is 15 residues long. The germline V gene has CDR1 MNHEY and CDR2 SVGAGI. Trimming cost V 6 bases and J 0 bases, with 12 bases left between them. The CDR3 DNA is TGTGCCAGCAGCTCTCCCCAGTACTCTGGAAACACCATATATTTT. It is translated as CASSSPQYSGNTIYF.

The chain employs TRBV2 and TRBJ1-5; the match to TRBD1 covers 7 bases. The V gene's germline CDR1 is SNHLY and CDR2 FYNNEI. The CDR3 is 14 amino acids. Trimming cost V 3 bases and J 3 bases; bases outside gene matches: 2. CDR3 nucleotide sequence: TGTGCCAGCAGTGACAGGGGGGACAATCAGCCCCAGCATTTT. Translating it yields CASSDRGDNQPQHF.

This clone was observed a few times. Written as DNA, the CDR3 is TGTGCCACCAGCAGAGATGGGATAGCGGGGGCCGACGAGCAGTACTTC. Amino acid sequence: CATSRDGIAGADEQYF. This rearrangement joins TRBV15 to TRBJ2-7, with 9 bases that match TRBD2. V lost 0 bases, J lost 5 bases, and 8 bases stayed unmatched. Germline CDR1 reads LNHNV; CDR2 reads YYDKDF (reference sequence). The CDR3 totals 16 residues. Full variable domain (missing parts from reference TRBV15 and TRBJ2-7): DAMVIQNPRYQVTQFGKPVTLSCSQTLNHNVMYWYQQKSSQAPKLLFHYYDKDFNNEADTPDNFQSRRPNTSFCFLDIRSPGLGDTAMYLCATSRDGIAGADEQYFGPGTRLTVT.

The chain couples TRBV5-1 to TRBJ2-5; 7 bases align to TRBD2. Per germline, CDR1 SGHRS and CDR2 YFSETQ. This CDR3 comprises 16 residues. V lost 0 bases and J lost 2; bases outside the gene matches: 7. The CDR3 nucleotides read TGCGCCAGCAGCTTGGATTTATGGGGGGGGCAAGAGACCCAGTACTTC. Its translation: CASSLDLWGGQETQYF.

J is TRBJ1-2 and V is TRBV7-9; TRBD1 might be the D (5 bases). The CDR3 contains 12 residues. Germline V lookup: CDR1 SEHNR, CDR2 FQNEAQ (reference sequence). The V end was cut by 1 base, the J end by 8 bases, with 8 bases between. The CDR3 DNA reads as TGTGCCAGCAGCTTAGACAGGCGGGGCTACACCTTC. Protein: CASSLDRRGYTF.

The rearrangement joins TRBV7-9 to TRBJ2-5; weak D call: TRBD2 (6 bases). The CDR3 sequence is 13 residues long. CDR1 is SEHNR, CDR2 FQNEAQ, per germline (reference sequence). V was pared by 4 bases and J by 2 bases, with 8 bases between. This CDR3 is CASSSLAQETQYF. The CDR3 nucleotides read TGTGCCAGCAGCTCACTAGCACAAGAGACCCAGTACTTC. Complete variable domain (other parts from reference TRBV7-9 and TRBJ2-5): DTGVSQNPRHKITKRGQNVTFRCDPISEHNRLYWYRQTLGQGPEFLTYFQNEAQLEKSRLLSDRFSAERPKGSFSTLEIQRTEQGDSAMYLCASSSLAQETQYFGPGTRLLVL.

CDR3 sequence (DNA): TGTGCCGGGAGCCGAGGCGATGAGCAGTTCTTC. Translating it yields CAGSRGDEQFF. This chain uses TRBV6-6 with TRBJ2-1; tentatively, D is TRBD2 (5 bases). The CDR3 is 11 residues long. CDR1 and CDR2 from the germline V gene are MNHNY and SVGAGI (reference sequence). V lost 11 bases and J lost 8, with 13 bases in between.

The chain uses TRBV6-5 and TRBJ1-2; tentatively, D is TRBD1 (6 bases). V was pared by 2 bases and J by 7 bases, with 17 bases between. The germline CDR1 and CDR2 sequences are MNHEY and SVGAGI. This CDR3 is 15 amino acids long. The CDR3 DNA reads TGTGCCAGCAGTTACAGCAGGGGACGCCTTTCTGGCTACACCTTC. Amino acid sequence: CASSYSRGRLSGYTF.

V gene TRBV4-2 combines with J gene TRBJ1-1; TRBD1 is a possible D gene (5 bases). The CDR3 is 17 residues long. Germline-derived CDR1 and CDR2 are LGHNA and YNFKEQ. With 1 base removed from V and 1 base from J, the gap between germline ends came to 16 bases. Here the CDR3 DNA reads TGTGCCAGCAGCCAAGTTGTACAGGTTGGGCCGAACACTGAAGCTTTCTTT. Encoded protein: CASSQVVQVGPNTEAFF.

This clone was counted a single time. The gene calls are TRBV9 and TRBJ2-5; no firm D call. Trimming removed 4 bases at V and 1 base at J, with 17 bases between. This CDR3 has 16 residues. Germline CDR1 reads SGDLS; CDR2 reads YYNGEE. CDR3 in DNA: TGTGCCAGCAGCCCCAGAGTTATCTCCTCCCAAGAGACCCAGTACTTC. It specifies CASSPRVISSQETQYF.

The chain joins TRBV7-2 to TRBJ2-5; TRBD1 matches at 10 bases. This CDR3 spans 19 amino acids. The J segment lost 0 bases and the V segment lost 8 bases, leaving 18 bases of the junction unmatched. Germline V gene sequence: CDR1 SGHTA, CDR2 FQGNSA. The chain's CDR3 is CASAHPPRGDRGYQETQYF. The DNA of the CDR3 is TGTGCCAGCGCCCATCCGCCCCGGGGGGACAGGGGATACCAAGAGACCCAGTACTTC.

CDR3 sequence reads: CASSLKEGAGAGELFF. The CDR3 DNA sequence: TGTGCCAGCAGCTTGAAGGAGGGCGCAGGGGCCGGGGAGCTGTTTTTT. The chain couples TRBV7-3 to TRBJ2-2; D could derive from TRBD1 or TRBD2 (6 bases each). Germline lookup yields CDR1 SGHTA and CDR2 FQGTGA. The CDR3 sequence is 16 residues long. V gave up 3 bases and J gave up 6 bases, with 17 bases separating them.

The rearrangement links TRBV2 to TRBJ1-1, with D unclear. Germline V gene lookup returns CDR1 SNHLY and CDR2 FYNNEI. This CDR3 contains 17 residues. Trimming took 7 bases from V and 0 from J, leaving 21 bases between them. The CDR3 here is CASKPRTGSYMNTEAFF. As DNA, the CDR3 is TGTGCCAGCAAACCGAGGACCGGTAGTTATATGAACACTGAAGCTTTCTTT.

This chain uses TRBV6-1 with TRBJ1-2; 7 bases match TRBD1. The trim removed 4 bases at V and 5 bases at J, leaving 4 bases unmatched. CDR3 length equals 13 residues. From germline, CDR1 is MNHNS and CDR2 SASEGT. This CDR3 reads CASSVGTEYGYTF. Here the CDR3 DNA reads TGTGCCAGCAGTGTAGGGACAGAATATGGCTACACCTTC.

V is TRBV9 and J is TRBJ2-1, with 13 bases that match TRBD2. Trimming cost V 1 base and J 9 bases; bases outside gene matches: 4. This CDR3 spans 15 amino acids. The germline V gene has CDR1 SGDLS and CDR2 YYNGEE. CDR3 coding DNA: TGTGCCAGCAGCGTAACTAGCGGGGGGGCCACTGAGCAGTTCTTC. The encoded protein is CASSVTSGGATEQFF.